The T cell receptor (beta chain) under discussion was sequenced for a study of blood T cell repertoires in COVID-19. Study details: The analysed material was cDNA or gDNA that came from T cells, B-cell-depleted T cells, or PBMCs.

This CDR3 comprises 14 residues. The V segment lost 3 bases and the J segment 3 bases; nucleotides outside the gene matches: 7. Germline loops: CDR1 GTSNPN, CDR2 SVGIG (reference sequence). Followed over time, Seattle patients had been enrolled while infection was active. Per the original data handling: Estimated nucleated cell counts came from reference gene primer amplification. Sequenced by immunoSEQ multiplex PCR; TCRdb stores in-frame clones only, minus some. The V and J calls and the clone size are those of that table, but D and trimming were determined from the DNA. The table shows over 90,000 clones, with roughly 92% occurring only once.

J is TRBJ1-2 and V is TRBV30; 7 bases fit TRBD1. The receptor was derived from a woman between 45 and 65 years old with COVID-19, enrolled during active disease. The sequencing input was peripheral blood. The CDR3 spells CAWRKGARDYGYTF. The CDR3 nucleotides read TGTGCCTGGAGGAAGGGGGCGCGGGACTATGGCTACACCTTC.